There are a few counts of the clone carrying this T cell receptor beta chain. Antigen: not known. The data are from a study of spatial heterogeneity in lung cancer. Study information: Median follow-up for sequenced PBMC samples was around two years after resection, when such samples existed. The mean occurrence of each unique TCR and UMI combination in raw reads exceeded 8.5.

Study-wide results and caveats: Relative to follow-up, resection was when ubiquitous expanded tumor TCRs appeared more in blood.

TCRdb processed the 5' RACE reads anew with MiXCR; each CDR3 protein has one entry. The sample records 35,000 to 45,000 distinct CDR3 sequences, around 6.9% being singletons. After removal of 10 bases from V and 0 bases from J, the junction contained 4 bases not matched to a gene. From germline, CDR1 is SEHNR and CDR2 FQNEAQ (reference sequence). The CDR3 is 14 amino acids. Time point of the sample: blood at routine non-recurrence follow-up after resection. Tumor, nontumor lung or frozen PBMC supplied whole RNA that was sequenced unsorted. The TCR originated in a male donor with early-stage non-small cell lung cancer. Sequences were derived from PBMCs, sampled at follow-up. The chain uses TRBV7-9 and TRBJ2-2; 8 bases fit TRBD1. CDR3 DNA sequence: TGTGCCACACAGGGGGACGCGAACACCGGGGAGCTGTTTTTT. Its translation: CATQGDANTGELFF.